These T cell receptor beta chains were read from a single sample in a study of CD8 T cells in ankylosing spondylitis. TCRdb fed the 5' RACE reads into MiXCR, producing one record per CDR3 protein. This table has approximately 150,000 distinct CDR3 sequences, 40% to 50% appearing once. Sequenced sample: synovial fluid, either unsorted or a sorted T cell fraction (not recorded which). Every receptor here comes from a male donor with ankylosing spondylitis. CDR3s include the opening cysteine and the closing phenylalanine or tryptophan. A D gene is named only where the DNA matches it firmly. Expanded clones get a size class; other rows say once, few or many, or leave the size out.

clone size: .; V gene: TRBV6-5; D gene: .; J gene: TRBJ1-2; CDR3 DNA: TGTGCCAGCAGTTACAGGGTAAAGGAGCGTGGCTACACCTTC; CDR3 protein: CASSYRVKERGYTF
clone size: .; V gene: TRBV15; D gene: .; J gene: TRBJ2-1; CDR3 DNA: TGTGCCACCAGCAGACCCGGTCGATTGGGTTTGGGCCGCTCCTACAATGAGCAGTTCTTC; CDR3 protein: CATSRPGRLGLGRSYNEQFF
clone size: .; V gene: TRBV12-3/TRBV12-4; D gene: .; J gene: TRBJ2-3; CDR3 DNA: TGTGCCAGCAGTTTTTTTCTGGGCGAGACTCAGCAGTATTTT; CDR3 protein: CASSFFLGETQQYF
clone size: .; V gene: TRBV28; D gene: .; J gene: TRBJ2-7; CDR3 DNA: TGTGCCAGCAGTTTACTCGTCCCGAGGGTTACAGGCGAGCAGTACTTC; CDR3 protein: CASSLLVPRVTGEQYF
clone size: .; V gene: TRBV9; D gene: .; J gene: TRBJ2-2; CDR3 DNA: TGTGCCAGCAGCCCACTAGCCGGTCAGGCCGGGGAGCTGTTTTTT; CDR3 protein: CASSPLAGQAGELFF
clone size: .; V gene: TRBV7-9; D gene: .; J gene: TRBJ2-1; CDR3 DNA: TGTGCCAGCAGCCCGAGGCACAGCCTTTACAATGAGCAGTTCTTC; CDR3 protein: CASSPRHSLYNEQFF
clone size: few; V gene: TRBV27; D gene: .; J gene: TRBJ1-2; CDR3 DNA: TGTGCCAGCAGCTCTTCCACCCGTAACTATGGCTACACCTTC; CDR3 protein: CASSSSTRNYGYTF
clone size: few; V gene: TRBV7-7; D gene: TRBD2; J gene: TRBJ2-1; CDR3 DNA: TGTGCCAGCAGCCTGACTAGCCAGGATGAGCAGTTCTTC; CDR3 protein: CASSLTSQDEQFF
clone size: few; V gene: TRBV6-5; D gene: TRBD2; J gene: TRBJ2-5; CDR3 DNA: TGTGCCAGCAGTTCCCCCCCGGGAGGTTCAGAGACCCAGTACTTC; CDR3 protein: CASSSPPGGSETQYF
clone size: .; V gene: TRBV6-2/TRBV6-3; D gene: TRBD1; J gene: TRBJ1-1; CDR3 DNA: TGTGCCAGCAGACCGGACAGGAGGATTTTCACTGAAGCTTTCTTT; CDR3 protein: CASRPDRRIFTEAFF
clone size: .; V gene: TRBV5-1; D gene: .; J gene: TRBJ1-3; CDR3 DNA: TGCGCCAGCAGCTTATTCTCAGGACAAACACGGAGCACCATATATTTT; CDR3 protein: CASSLFSGQTRSTIYF
clone size: .; V gene: TRBV29-1; D gene: TRBD1; J gene: TRBJ2-3; CDR3 DNA: TGCAGCGTCGGGACAGTAACAGATACGCAGTATTTT; CDR3 protein: CSVGTVTDTQYF
clone size: .; V gene: TRBV28; D gene: .; J gene: TRBJ2-5; CDR3 DNA: TGTGCCAGCAGTTTAGGGGACTCCTGGCAAGAGACCCAGTACTTC; CDR3 protein: CASSLGDSWQETQYF
clone size: .; V gene: TRBV5-1; D gene: TRBD2; J gene: TRBJ2-5; CDR3 DNA: TGCGCCAGCAGCCATATCAAGACACCAGCGGGGCGCCAAGAGACCCAGTACTTC; CDR3 protein: CASSHIKTPAGRQETQYF
clone size: .; V gene: TRBV7-6; D gene: .; J gene: TRBJ1-4; CDR3 DNA: TGTGCCAGCAGCGAAGACAGAACTAATGAAAAACTGTTTTTT; CDR3 protein: CASSEDRTNEKLFF
clone size: many; V gene: TRBV6-2/TRBV6-3; D gene: TRBD2; J gene: TRBJ2-1; CDR3 DNA: TGTGCCAGCAGTTACCTCTCCCCTCTAGCGGGAGCAAACAATGAGCAGTTCTTC; CDR3 protein: CASSYLSPLAGANNEQFF
clone size: .; V gene: TRBV10-2; D gene: .; J gene: TRBJ1-4; CDR3 DNA: TGCGCCAGCAGGATCAGGGGATCAACTAATGAAAAACTGTTTTTT; CDR3 protein: CASRIRGSTNEKLFF
clone size: .; V gene: TRBV15; D gene: .; J gene: TRBJ2-7; CDR3 DNA: TGTGCCACCAGCAGAGATTCAGAGACTCCACGAGTAAGCTCCTACAATGAGCAGTACTTC; CDR3 protein: CATSRDSETPRVSSYNEQYF
clone size: .; V gene: TRBV28; D gene: .; J gene: TRBJ2-7; CDR3 DNA: TGTGCCAGCAGTTTAGGAGAGGGACTGGCCTACGAGCAGTACTTC; CDR3 protein: CASSLGEGLAYEQYF
clone size: few; V gene: TRBV7-8; D gene: TRBD1; J gene: TRBJ2-3; CDR3 DNA: TGTGCCAGCAGCTTCCCCAAGACAGGGGGTTACTCAACTAGCACAGATACGCAGTATTTT; CDR3 protein: CASSFPKTGGYSTSTDTQYF
clone size: once; V gene: TRBV6-5; D gene: .; J gene: TRBJ1-2; CDR3 DNA: TGTGCCAGCAGTTACTCGGACGTCCCTAACTATGGCTACACCTTC; CDR3 protein: CASSYSDVPNYGYTF
clone size: .; V gene: TRBV29-1; D gene: TRBD1; J gene: TRBJ1-1; CDR3 DNA: TGCAGCGTCGCGTCCCGGGACAGGGAGGATGAAGCTTTCTTT; CDR3 protein: CSVASRDREDEAFF
clone size: .; V gene: TRBV7-9; D gene: .; J gene: TRBJ1-4; CDR3 DNA: TGTGCCAGCAGCCTCAGACGCCGTAATGAAAAACTGTTTTTT; CDR3 protein: CASSLRRRNEKLFF
clone size: few; V gene: TRBV7-2; D gene: TRBD2; J gene: TRBJ2-7; CDR3 DNA: TGTGCCAGCAGCTTAACTAGCGGGAGGACTTACGAGCAGTACTTC; CDR3 protein: CASSLTSGRTYEQYF
clone size: few; V gene: TRBV11-3; D gene: .; J gene: TRBJ2-2; CDR3 DNA: TGTGCCAGCAGCTTCCTCCGGGTCCTAAACACCGGGGAGCTGTTTTTT; CDR3 protein: CASSFLRVLNTGELFF
clone size: few; V gene: TRBV11-2; D gene: .; J gene: TRBJ2-3; CDR3 DNA: TGTGCCAGCAGCCAAGGACTCCGCACAGATACGCAGTATTTT; CDR3 protein: CASSQGLRTDTQYF
clone size: .; V gene: TRBV7-9; D gene: TRBD1; J gene: TRBJ1-1; CDR3 DNA: TGTGCCAGCAGCCCCAGAGGGACAGGGGGTGTTGAAGCTTTCTTT; CDR3 protein: CASSPRGTGGVEAFF
clone size: .; V gene: TRBV13; D gene: .; J gene: TRBJ2-2; CDR3 DNA: TGTGCCAGCAGCTTAGGTGGGCAGAACACCGGGGAGCTGTTTTTT; CDR3 protein: CASSLGGQNTGELFF
clone size: .; V gene: TRBV7-9; D gene: .; J gene: TRBJ2-7; CDR3 DNA: TGTGCCAGCAGCCCACGAGGGGGCGAGCAGTACTTC; CDR3 protein: CASSPRGGEQYF
clone size: few; V gene: TRBV12-3/TRBV12-4; D gene: .; J gene: TRBJ2-5; CDR3 DNA: TGTGCCAGCAGTCAAAACCCGGTTTACAACCAAGAGACCCAGTACTTC; CDR3 protein: CASSQNPVYNQETQYF
clone size: many; V gene: TRBV20-1; D gene: .; J gene: TRBJ1-5; CDR3 DNA: TGCAGTGCTAGAGCTTCAGAGGGGCGTCATAGCAATCAGCCCCAGCATTTT; CDR3 protein: CSARASEGRHSNQPQHF
clone size: many; V gene: TRBV5-5; D gene: TRBD2; J gene: TRBJ2-5; CDR3 DNA: TGTGCCAGCAGCTTGGAACTAGCGGGGGGTCGGGAGACCCAGTACTTC; CDR3 protein: CASSLELAGGRETQYF